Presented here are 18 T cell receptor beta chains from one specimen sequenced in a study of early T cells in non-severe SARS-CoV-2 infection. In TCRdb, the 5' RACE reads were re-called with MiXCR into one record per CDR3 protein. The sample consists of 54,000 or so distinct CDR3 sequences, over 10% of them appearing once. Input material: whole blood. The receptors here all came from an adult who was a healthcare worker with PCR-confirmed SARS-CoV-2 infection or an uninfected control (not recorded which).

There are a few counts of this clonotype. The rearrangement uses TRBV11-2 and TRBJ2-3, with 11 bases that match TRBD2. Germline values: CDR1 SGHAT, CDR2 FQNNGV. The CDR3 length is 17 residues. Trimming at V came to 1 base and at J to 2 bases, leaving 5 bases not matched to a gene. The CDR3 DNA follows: TGTGCCAGCAGCTTAGGTCTAGCGGGGGGAACCACAGATACGCAGTATTTT. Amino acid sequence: CASSLGLAGGTTDTQYF.

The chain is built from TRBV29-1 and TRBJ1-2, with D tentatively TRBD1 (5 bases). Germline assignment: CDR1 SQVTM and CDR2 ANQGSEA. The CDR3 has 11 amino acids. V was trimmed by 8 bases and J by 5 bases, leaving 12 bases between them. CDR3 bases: TGCAGCATAGACGGGGGATATGGCTACACCTTC. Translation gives CSIDGGYGYTF.

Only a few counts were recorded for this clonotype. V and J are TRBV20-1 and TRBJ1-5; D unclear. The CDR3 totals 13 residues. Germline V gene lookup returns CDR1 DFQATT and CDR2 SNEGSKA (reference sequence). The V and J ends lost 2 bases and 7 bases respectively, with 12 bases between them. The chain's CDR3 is CSARSPATQPQHF. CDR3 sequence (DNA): TGCAGTGCTAGATCTCCGGCGACCCAGCCCCAGCATTTT.

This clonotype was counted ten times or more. CDR3 loop: CSARDLGGMNTEAFF. CDR3 in DNA: TGCAGTGCTAGAGATCTGGGGGGTATGAACACTGAAGCTTTCTTT. The rearrangement joins TRBV20-1 to TRBJ1-1; tentative D call: TRBD1 (5 bases). V gave up 0 bases and J gave up 0 bases, with 11 bases separating them. The germline gives CDR1 DFQATT, CDR2 SNEGSKA (reference sequence). The CDR3 totals 15 residues.

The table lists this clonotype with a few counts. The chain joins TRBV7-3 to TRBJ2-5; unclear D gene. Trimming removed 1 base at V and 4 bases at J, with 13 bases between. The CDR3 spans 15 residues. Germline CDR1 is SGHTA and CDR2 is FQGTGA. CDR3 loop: CASSLMVSCGETQYF. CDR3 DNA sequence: TGTGCCAGCAGCTTAATGGTTAGCTGTGGAGAGACCCAGTACTTC.

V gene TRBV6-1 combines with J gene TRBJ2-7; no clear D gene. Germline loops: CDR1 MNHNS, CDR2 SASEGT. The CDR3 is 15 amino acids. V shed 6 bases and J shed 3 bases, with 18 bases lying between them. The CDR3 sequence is CASRFKMGIDYEQYF. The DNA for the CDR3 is TGTGCCAGCAGATTCAAGATGGGTATTGACTACGAGCAGTACTTC.

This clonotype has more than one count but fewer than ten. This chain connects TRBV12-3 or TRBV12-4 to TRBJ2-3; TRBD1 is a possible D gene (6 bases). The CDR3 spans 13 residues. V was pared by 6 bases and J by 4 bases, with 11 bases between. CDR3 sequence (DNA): TGTGCCAGCAGGAAACAGGGTTCAGATACGCAGTATTTT. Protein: CASRKQGSDTQYF.

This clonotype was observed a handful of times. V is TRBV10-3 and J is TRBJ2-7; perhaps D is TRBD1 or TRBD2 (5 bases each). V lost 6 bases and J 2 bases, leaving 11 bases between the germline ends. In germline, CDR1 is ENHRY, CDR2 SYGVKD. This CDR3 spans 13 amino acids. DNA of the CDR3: TGTGCCATCAGAAGGGACGGAGCCTACGAGCAGTACTTC. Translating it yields CAIRRDGAYEQYF.

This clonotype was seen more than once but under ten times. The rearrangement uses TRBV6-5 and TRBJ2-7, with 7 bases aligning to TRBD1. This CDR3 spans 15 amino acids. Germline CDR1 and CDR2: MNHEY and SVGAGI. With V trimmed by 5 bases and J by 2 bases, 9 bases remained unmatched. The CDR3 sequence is CASSHLLDRAYEQYF. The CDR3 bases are TGTGCCAGCAGTCACCTCCTCGACAGGGCCTACGAGCAGTACTTC.

CDR3 amino acids: CATSRTTGNTIYF. CDR3 bases: TGTGCCACCAGCAGAACTACTGGAAACACCATATATTTT. The rearrangement uses TRBV15 and TRBJ1-3; D unresolved. Germline loops: CDR1 LNHNV, CDR2 YYDKDF (reference sequence). CDR3 size: 13 residues. V was pared by 2 bases and J by 2 bases, with 4 bases between.

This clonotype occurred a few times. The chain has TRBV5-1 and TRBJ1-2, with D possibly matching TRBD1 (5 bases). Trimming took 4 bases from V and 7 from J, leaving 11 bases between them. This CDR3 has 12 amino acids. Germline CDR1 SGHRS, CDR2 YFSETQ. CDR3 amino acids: CASSQGSGGYTF. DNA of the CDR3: TGCGCCAGCAGCCAGGGCTCTGGTGGCTACACCTTC.

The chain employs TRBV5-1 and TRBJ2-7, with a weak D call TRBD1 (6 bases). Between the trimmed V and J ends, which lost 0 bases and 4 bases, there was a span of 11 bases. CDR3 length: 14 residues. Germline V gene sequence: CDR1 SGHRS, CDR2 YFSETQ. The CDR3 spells CASSLDRAQYEQYF. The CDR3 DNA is TGCGCCAGCAGCTTGGACAGGGCGCAGTACGAGCAGTACTTC.

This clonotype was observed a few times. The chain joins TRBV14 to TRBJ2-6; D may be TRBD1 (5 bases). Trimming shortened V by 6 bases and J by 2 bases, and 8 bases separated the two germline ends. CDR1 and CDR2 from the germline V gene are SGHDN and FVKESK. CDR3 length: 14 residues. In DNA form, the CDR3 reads TGTGCCAGCAGTTCCAGGGCTGGGGCCAACGTCCTGACTTTC. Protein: CASSSRAGANVLTF.

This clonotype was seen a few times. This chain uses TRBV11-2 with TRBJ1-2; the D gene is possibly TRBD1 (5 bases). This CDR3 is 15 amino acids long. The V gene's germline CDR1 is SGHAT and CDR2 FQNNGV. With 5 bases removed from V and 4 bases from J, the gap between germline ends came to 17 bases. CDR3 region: CASSPAGGTVYGYTF. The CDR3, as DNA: TGTGCCAGCAGCCCAGCCGGCGGGACGGTCTATGGCTACACCTTC.

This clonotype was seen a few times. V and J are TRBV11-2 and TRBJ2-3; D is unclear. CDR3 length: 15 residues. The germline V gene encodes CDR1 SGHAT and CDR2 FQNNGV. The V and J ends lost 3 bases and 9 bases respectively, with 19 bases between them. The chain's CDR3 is CASSLFGYAEQTQYF. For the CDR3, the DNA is TGTGCCAGCAGCTTGTTCGGGTATGCCGAACAAACGCAGTATTTT.

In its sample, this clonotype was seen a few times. The CDR3 loop reads CSARSLDFSREKLFF. The CDR3, as DNA: TGCAGTGCTAGATCTCTAGACTTCTCGAGGGAAAAACTGTTTTTT. The chain combines TRBV20-1 with TRBJ1-4; D not certain. Germline lookup yields CDR1 DFQATT and CDR2 SNEGSKA (reference sequence). V was trimmed by 2 bases and J by 8 bases, leaving 18 bases between them. The CDR3 is made up of 15 amino acids.

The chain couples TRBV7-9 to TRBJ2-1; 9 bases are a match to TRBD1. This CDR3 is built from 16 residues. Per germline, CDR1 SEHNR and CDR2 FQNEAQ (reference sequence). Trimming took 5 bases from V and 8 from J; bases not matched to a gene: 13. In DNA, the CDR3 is TGTGCCAGCAGCCCCATTCCGGGACAGGGCAATGATGAGCAGTTCTTC. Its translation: CASSPIPGQGNDEQFF. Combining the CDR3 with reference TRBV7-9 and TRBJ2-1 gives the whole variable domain DTGVSQNPRHKITKRGQNVTFRCDPISEHNRLYWYRQTLGQGPEFLTYFQNEAQLEKSRLLSDRFSAERPKGSFSTLEIQRTEQGDSAMYLCASSPIPGQGNDEQFFGPGTRLTVL.

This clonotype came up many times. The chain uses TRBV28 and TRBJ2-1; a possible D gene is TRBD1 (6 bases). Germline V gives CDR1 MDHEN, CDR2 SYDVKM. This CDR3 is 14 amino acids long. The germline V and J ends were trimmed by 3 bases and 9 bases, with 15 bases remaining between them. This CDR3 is CASSFGRGAAEQFF. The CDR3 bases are TGTGCCAGCAGTTTCGGCAGGGGTGCTGCTGAGCAGTTCTTC.